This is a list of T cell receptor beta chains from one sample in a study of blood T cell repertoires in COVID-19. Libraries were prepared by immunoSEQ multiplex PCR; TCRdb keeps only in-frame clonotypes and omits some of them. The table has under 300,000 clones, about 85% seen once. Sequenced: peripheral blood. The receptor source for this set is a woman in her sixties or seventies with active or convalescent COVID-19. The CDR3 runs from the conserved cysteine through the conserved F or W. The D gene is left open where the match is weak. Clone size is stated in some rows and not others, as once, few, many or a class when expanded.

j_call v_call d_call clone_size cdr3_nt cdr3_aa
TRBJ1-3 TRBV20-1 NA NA TGCAGTGCTAGTGAATCCGAGGGAAACACCATATATTTT CSASESEGNTIYF
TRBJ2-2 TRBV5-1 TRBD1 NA TGCGCCAGCAGCAGGGGACAGGGGCTCACCGGGGAGCTGTTTTTT CASSRGQGLTGELFF
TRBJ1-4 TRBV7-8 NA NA TGTGCCAGCAGCTTAGCTTGGAGTACAGGTGAAGCAACTAATGAAAAACTGTTTTTT CASSLAWSTGEATNEKLFF
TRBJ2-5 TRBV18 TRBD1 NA TGTGCCAGCTCATTCGACAGGGGAGGAGAAGAGACCCAGTACTTC CASSFDRGGEETQYF
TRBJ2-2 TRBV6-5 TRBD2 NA TGTGCCAGCAATCCGGGAGGGTTGATGGCCGGGGAGCTGTTTTTT CASNPGGLMAGELFF
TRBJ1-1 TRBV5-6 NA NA TGTGCCAGCAGACGGGGGAACACTGAAGCTTTCTTT CASRRGNTEAFF
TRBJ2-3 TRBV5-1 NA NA TGCGCCAGCAGCCTAGGGGTCTCAGATACGCAGTATTTT CASSLGVSDTQYF
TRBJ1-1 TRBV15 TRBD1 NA TGTGCCACCAGCAGACCCACAGGGGGCTTCACTGAAGCTTTCTTT CATSRPTGGFTEAFF
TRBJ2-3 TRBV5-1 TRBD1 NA TGCGCCAGCAGCTCAGGACAGGCAGGCGGAGATACGCAGTATTTT CASSSGQAGGDTQYF
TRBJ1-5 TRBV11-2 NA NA TGTGCCAGCAGCTTAGTGGGAGGGCATGGTCAGCCCCAGCATTTT CASSLVGGHGQPQHF
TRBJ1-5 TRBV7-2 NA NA TGTGCCAGCAGCTGGGCTGCGGGGATCGATCAGCCCCAGCATTTT CASSWAAGIDQPQHF
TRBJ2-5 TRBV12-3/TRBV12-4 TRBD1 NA TGTGCCAGCAGCGACAGGGCGGTGGAGACCCAGTACTTC CASSDRAVETQYF
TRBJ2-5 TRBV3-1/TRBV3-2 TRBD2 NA TGTGCCAGCAGCCGACGGGGGGGCCAAGAGACCCAGTACTTC CASSRRGGQETQYF
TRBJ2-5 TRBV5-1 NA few TGCGCCAGCAGCTTTTTAGCGGAAGAGACCCAGTACTTC CASSFLAEETQYF
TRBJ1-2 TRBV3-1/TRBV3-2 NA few TGTGCCAGCAGCCGTTGGTCGGGGTCCAATGGCTACACCTTC CASSRWSGSNGYTF
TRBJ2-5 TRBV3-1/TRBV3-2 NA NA TGTGCCAGCAGCCCAAGGGGTAGCGTTAGAGGGGGAGAGACCCAGTACTTC CASSPRGSVRGGETQYF
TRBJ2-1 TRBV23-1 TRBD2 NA TGCGCCAGCAGTCAATCCCGCCTAGCGGGAGGGTTGGCCTACAATGAGCAGTTCTTC CASSQSRLAGGLAYNEQFF
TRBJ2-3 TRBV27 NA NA TGTGCCAGCAGTTTATTCTGGCAGGGCACAGATACGCAGTATTTT CASSLFWQGTDTQYF
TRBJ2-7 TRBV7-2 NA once TGTGCCAGCAGCTTAACTGAGGGCCCTTCTTTTCCCTACGAGCAGTACTTC CASSLTEGPSFPYEQYF
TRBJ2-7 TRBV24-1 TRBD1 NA TGTGCCACCAGTGGGGGACAGGGGGTCACCTACGAGCAGTACTTC CATSGGQGVTYEQYF
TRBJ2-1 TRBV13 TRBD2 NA TGTGCCAGCAGCAGTGGACTAGCGGGGGGCTCGTGGCATGAGCAGTTCTTC CASSSGLAGGSWHEQFF
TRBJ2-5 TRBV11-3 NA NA TGTGCCAGCAGCTTAGGACAGGCCCAAGGGACCCAGTACTTC CASSLGQAQGTQYF